This passage covers 9 T cell receptor beta chains from one sample sequenced in a study of beta chain features in type 1 diabetes. Study results and caveats: Type 1 diabetes patients showed a moderate but significant shortening of TCRB CDR3s in all four CD4+ subsets.

No antigens are known for them. Since all of the isolated RNA was reverse transcribed, expressed TCRB transcripts were what got sequenced. Some clones are missing from TCRdb's copy, which holds only in-frame ones; the method was immunoSEQ multiplex PCR. This sample has around 160,000 clones, with 6.5% to 8.5% found just once. The sample consisted of central memory CD4+ T cells from blood. The receptors were sampled from a woman aged 18-29 years with type 1 diabetes.

In its sample, this clone was seen a few times. The chain combines TRBV6-5 with TRBJ2-7; D is perhaps TRBD1 (5 bases). Trimming stripped 5 bases from V and 3 bases from J, with 17 bases between. The CDR3 runs to 15 residues. CDR1 is MNHEY, CDR2 SVGAGI, per germline. CDR3 DNA: TGTGCCAGCAGTATCCAGGGTGTTGGAGTCTACGAGCAGTACTTC. Protein product: CASSIQGVGVYEQYF.

This clone showed up just a few times. The gene calls are TRBV18 and TRBJ1-5, with 8 bases matching TRBD1. Per germline, CDR1 KGHSH and CDR2 LQKENI. CDR3 size: 15 residues. The V segment lost 3 bases and the J segment 6 bases; nucleotides outside the gene matches: 7. The CDR3, as DNA: TGTGCCAGCTCACCCGGGACAGGCCGTGGTCAGCCCCAGCATTTT. This encodes CASSPGTGRGQPQHF.

This chain uses TRBV5-1 with TRBJ2-1; 7 nucleotides align to TRBD1. The length of the CDR3 is 15 residues. Germline loops: CDR1 SGHRS, CDR2 YFSETQ. J lost 9 bases, V lost 0 bases, and 9 bases had no gene match. CDR3 DNA sequence: TGCGCCAGCAGCTTGGATCAGACAGGGAAGGGTGAGCAGTTCTTC. Translated, it gives CASSLDQTGKGEQFF.

This clone was seen at least ten times. The chain employs TRBV4-3 and TRBJ1-2, with a weak D call TRBD1 (6 bases). V was trimmed by 4 bases and J by 1 base, leaving 13 bases between them. The CDR3 covers 15 residues. CDR1 and CDR2 from the germline V gene are LGHNA and YSLEER. The CDR3 nucleotides are TGCGCCAGCAGCCCTAATTTGGACAGTAACTATGGCTACACCTTC. Translated: CASSPNLDSNYGYTF.

The table lists this clone with a few counts. The chain carries TRBV2 and TRBJ2-3; 7 bases agree with TRBD2. CDR1 is SNHLY and CDR2 is FYNNEI in the germline V gene. With V trimmed by 7 bases and J by 2 bases, 33 bases remained unmatched. The CDR3 runs 23 residues. In DNA, the CDR3 is TGTGCCAGCAAGAAAGCCCCTCCGTTAGACTGGAGACCCTCTAGCGGATCCACAGATACGCAGTATTTT. This sequence encodes CASKKAPPLDWRPSSGSTDTQYF.

The chain uses TRBV5-6 and TRBJ1-1, with 9 bases identical to TRBD1. V was pared by 3 bases and J by 3 bases, with 6 bases of the junction left unmatched. This CDR3 is built from 15 residues. The V gene's germline CDR1 is SGHDT and CDR2 YYEEEE. CDR3 bases: TGTGCCAGCAGCTCCCCGGGACAGGGTTACACTGAAGCTTTCTTT. This encodes CASSSPGQGYTEAFF.

This clone was seen a few times. The chain is built from TRBV7-2 and TRBJ2-3; D is uncertain. V lost 6 bases and J lost 5, with 12 bases in between. The CDR3 spans 13 residues. Germline loops: CDR1 SGHTA, CDR2 FQGNSA. CDR3: CASRYASVDTQYF. The DNA for the CDR3 is TGTGCCAGCAGATATGCATCGGTAGATACGCAGTATTTT.

The chain combines TRBV28 with TRBJ2-7; D is unclear. The CDR3 is 12 amino acids. Trimming cost V 3 bases and J 12 bases, with 15 bases left between them. CDR1 and CDR2 (germline): MDHEN, SYDVKM. For the CDR3, the DNA is TGTGCCAGCAGTTTGAAAGATGACACACGGTACTTC. Its protein is CASSLKDDTRYF.

This sequence joins TRBV28 and TRBJ2-7, with a tentative D call TRBD1 (6 bases). The CDR3 consists of 12 residues. CDR1 and CDR2 from the germline V gene are MDHEN and SYDVKM. The germline V and J ends were trimmed by 8 bases and 5 bases, with 13 bases remaining between them. This CDR3 reads CASGGRVHEQYF. The CDR3 nucleotides read TGTGCCAGCGGGGGCAGGGTCCACGAGCAGTACTTC.